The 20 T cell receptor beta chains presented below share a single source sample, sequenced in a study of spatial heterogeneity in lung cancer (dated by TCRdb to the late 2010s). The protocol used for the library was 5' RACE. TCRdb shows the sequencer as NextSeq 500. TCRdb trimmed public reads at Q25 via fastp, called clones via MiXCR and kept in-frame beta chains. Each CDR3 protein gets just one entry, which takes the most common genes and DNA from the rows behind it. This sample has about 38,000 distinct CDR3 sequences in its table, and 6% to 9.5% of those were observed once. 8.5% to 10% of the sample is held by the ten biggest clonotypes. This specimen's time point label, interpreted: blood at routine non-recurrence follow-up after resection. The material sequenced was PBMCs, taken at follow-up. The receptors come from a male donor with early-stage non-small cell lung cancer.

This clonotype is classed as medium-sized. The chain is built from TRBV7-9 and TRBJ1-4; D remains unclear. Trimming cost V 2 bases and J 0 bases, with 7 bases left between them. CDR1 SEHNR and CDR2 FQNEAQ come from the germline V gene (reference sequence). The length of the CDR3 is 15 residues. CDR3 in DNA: TGTGCCAGCAGCTTAATCGGGTCAACTAATGAAAAACTGTTTTTT. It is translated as CASSLIGSTNEKLFF.

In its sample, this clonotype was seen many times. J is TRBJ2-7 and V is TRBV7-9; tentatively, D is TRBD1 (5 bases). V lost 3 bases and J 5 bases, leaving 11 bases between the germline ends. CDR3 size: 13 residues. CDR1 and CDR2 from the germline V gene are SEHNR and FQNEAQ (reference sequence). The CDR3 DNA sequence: TGTGCCAGCAGCTTGAGACAGCTGGACGAGCAGTACTTC. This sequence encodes CASSLRQLDEQYF.

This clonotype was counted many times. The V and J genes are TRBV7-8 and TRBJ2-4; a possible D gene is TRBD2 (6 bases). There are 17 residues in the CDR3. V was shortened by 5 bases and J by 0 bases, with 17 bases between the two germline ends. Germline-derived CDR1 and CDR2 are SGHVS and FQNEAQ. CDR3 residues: CASSPPRRDLAKNIQYF. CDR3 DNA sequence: TGTGCCAGCAGCCCCCCCAGGCGGGACCTAGCCAAAAACATTCAGTACTTC.

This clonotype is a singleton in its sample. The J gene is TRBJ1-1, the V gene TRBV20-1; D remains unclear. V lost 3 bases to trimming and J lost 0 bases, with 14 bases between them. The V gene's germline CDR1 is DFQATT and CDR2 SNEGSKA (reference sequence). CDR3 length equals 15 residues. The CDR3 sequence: CSARDMGIMNTEAFF. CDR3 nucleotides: TGCAGTGCTAGGGATATGGGAATTATGAACACTGAAGCTTTCTTT.

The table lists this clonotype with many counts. CDR3 region: CASSQSTYTGELFF. The CDR3 region has the DNA TGTGCCAGCAGCCAAAGTACTTACACCGGGGAGCTGTTTTTT. V is TRBV14 and J is TRBJ2-2; D unclear. In germline, CDR1 is SGHDN, CDR2 FVKESK. The CDR3 loop spans 14 amino acids. Between the trimmed V and J ends, which lost 2 bases and 3 bases, there was a span of 7 bases.

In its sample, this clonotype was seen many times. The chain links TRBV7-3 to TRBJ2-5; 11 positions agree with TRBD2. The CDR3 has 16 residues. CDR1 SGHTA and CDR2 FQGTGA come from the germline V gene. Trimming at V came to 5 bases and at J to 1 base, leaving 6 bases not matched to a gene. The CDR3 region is CASSQFLAGGQETQYF. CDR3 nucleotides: TGTGCCAGCAGCCAATTCCTAGCGGGGGGCCAAGAGACCCAGTACTTC.

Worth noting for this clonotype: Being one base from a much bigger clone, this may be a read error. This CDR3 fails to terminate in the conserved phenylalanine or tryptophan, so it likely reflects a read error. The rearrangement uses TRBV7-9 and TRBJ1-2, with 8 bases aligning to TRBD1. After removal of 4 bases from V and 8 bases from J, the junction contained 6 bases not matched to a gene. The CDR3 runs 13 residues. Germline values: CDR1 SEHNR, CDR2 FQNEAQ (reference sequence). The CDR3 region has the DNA TGTGCCAGCAGCTCGGACAGGGTGATGGGCTACACCCTC. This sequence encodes CASSSDRVMGYTL.

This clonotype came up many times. CDR3 sequence: CASSQAGGRGVSPLHF. In nucleotides, the CDR3 is TGTGCCAGCAGCCAAGCCGGCGGCAGGGGGGTGTCACCCCTCCACTTT. The chain employs TRBV3-1 and TRBJ1-6, with 7 bases lining up with TRBD1. V shed 1 base and J 10 bases; nucleotides not matched to a gene: 10. Germline-derived CDR1 and CDR2 are LGHDT and YNNKEL (reference sequence). The CDR3 consists of 16 residues.

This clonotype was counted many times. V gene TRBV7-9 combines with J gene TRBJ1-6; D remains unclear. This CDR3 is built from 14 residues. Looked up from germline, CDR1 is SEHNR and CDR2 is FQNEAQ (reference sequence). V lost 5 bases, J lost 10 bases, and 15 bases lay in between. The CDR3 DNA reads TGTGCCAGCAGCGCTGGCTCCGAGGGATCACCCCTCCACTTT. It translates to CASSAGSEGSPLHF.

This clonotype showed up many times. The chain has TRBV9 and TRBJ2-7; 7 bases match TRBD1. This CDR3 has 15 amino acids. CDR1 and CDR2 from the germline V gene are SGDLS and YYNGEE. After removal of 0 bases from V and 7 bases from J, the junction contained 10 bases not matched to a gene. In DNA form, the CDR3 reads TGTGCCAGCAGCGTAGCAGGGGGACACCCCTCAGAGCAGTACTTC. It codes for CASSVAGGHPSEQYF.

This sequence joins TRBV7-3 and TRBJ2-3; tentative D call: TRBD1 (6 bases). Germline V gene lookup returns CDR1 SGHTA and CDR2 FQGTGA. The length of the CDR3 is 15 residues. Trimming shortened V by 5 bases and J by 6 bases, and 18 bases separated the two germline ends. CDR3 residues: CASSPLDSPGDTQYF. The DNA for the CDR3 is TGTGCCAGCAGCCCCCTGGACAGCCCAGGGGATACGCAGTATTTT. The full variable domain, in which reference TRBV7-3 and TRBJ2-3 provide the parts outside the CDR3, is GAGVSQTPSNKVTEKGKYVELRCDPISGHTALYWYRQSLGQGPEFLIYFQGTGAADDSGLPNDRFFAVRPEGSVSTLKIQRTERGDSAVYLCASSPLDSPGDTQYFGPGTRLTVL.

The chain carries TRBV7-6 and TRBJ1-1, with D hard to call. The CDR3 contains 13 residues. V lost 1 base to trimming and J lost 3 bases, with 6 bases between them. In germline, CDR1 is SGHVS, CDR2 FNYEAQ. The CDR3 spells CASSLGKYTEAFF. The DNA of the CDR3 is TGTGCCAGCAGCTTAGGGAAGTACACTGAAGCTTTCTTT.

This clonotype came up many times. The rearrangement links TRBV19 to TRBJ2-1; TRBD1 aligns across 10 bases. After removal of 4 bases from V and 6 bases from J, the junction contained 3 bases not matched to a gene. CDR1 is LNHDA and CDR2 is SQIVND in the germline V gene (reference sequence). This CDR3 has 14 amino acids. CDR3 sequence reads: CASSRGQGPNEQFF. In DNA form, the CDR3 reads TGTGCCAGTAGTAGGGGACAGGGGCCCAATGAGCAGTTCTTC.

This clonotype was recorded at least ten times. This CDR3 is CASRGQGLGTEAFF. The CDR3 bases are TGCGCCAGCAGGGGACAGGGGCTAGGCACTGAAGCTTTCTTT. The chain joins TRBV5-1 to TRBJ1-1; 10 bases fit TRBD1. Germline V gives CDR1 SGHRS, CDR2 YFSETQ. This CDR3 is built from 14 residues. V lost 5 bases and J lost 4; bases outside the gene matches: 5.

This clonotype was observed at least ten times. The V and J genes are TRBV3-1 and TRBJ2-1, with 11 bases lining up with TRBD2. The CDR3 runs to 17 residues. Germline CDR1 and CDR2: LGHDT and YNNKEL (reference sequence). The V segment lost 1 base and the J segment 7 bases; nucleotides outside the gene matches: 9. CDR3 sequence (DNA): TGTGCCAGCAGCCAAGCGCCTCGACTAGCGGGGAGGAATGAGCAGTTCTTC. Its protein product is CASSQAPRLAGRNEQFF.

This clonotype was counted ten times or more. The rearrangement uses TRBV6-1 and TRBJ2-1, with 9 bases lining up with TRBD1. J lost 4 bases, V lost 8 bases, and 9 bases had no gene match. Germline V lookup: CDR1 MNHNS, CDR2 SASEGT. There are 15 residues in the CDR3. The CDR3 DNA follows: TGTGCCAGCTCCCATTCCGGGACAGGGTACAATGAGCAGTTCTTC. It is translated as CASSHSGTGYNEQFF.

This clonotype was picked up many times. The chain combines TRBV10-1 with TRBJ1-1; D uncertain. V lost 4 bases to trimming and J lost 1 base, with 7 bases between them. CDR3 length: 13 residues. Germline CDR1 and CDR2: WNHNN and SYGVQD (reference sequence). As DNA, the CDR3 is TGCGCCAGCAGTGTGTCACAGAACACTGAAGCTTTCTTT. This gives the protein CASSVSQNTEAFF.

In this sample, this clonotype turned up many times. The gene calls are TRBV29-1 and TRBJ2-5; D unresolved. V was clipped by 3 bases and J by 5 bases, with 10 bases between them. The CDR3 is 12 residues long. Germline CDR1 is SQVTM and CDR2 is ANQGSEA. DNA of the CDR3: TGCAGCGTTGAGCCAGTAGGGGAGACCCAGTACTTC. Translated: CSVEPVGETQYF.

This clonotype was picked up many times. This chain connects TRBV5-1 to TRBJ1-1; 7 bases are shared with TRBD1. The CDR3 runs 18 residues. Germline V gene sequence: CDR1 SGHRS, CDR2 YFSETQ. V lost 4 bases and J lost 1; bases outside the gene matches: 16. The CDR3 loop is CASSIGRTGKYGNTEAFF. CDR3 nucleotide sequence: TGCGCCAGCAGCATCGGACGGACAGGAAAGTATGGGAACACTGAAGCTTTCTTT.

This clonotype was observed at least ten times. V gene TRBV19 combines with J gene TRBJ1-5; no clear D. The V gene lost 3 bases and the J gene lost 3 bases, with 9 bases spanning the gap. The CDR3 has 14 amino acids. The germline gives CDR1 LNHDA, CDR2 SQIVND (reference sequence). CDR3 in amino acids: CASSISRHNQPQHF. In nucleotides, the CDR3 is TGTGCCAGTAGTATTAGCCGGCACAATCAGCCCCAGCATTTT.